Described below is a single T cell receptor beta chain sequence and its context. The antigen is undetermined. Measured with immunoSEQ multiplex PCR; TCRdb has only the in-frame clones, and not every one. This sample has about 1 million clones, with about 80% found just once. Unmatched junction bases numbered 8, after V lost 6 bases and J lost 4 bases. From germline, CDR1 is SNHLY and CDR2 FYNNEI. This CDR3 is 14 amino acids long. The sample belongs to a study of shared clonotypes between healthy human individuals. About the research overall: A donor's plate count was three for CD4 naive and three for CD4 memory; CD8 naive had two and CD8 memory one. Broader study findings: Non-shared clonotypes had lower generation probabilities than clonotypes shared by all four sorted-subset donors. Clonotype sharing across a few donors was observed for 4% to 5.5% of naive CD4 clonotypes.

The sequencing sample was made of memory CD4+ T cells sorted from blood. The subset: CD45RA-negative fraction. The rearrangement links TRBV2 to TRBJ2-5; TRBD2 matches at 7 bases. The receptor was derived from a man between 18 and 35 years old in good health. The CDR3 spells CASSLLTSRETQYF. The CDR3 coding sequence is TGTGCCAGCAGCCTACTGACTAGCCGAGAGACCCAGTACTTC.